This T cell receptor (beta chain) was observed in a study of OX40 agonist ivuxolimab in advanced cancers. Study-level background: Two patients with cutaneous melanoma and one with hepatocellular carcinoma, three in total, showed partial responses.

TCRdb's copy holds only in-frame clones and misses some; the assay was immunoSEQ multiplex PCR. The sample has just under 85,000 clones; roughly 82% are singletons. The CDR3 spans 15 residues. CDR1 and CDR2 from the germline V gene are MNHEY and SMNVEV (reference sequence). V lost 4 bases and J lost 0, with 12 bases in between. Patients who had autoimmune disease history or got systemic immunosuppression were left out. Source: CD4+ or CD8+ T cells sorted from blood, taken in a trial of the OX40 agonist ivuxolimab. The sequence was obtained from an adult with an advanced solid tumor such as melanoma, head and neck, liver or kidney cancer. The chain combines TRBV27 with TRBJ1-1; D gene uncertain. The CDR3 spells CASSSLEALNTEAFF. As DNA, the CDR3 is TGTGCCAGCAGTTCCCTGGAGGCACTGAACACTGAAGCTTTCTTT.